This T cell receptor beta chain appears in the sequencing data of a study of blood T cell repertoires in COVID-19. For the study at large: Sites in the United States, Italy and Spain provided acute and convalescent COVID-19 samples. T cells, B-cell-depleted T cells, or PBMCs provided the cDNA or gDNA that served as material.

V shed 1 base and J shed 2 bases, with 10 bases lying between them. CDR1 is KGHSH and CDR2 is LQKENI in the germline V gene. CDR3 length equals 15 residues. Clones were read by immunoSEQ multiplex PCR, and TCRdb kept only the in-frame ones, dropping some. The sample lists about 240,000 clones, over 80% occurring once. Sequencing input: peripheral blood. The J gene is TRBJ2-3, the V gene TRBV18; weak D call: TRBD1 (6 bases). This TCR derives from a man aged 25 to 40 who had recovered from COVID-19. CDR3 amino acids: CASSPLMGATDTQYF. The CDR3 DNA reads TGTGCCAGCTCACCACTTATGGGGGCCACAGATACGCAGTATTTT.